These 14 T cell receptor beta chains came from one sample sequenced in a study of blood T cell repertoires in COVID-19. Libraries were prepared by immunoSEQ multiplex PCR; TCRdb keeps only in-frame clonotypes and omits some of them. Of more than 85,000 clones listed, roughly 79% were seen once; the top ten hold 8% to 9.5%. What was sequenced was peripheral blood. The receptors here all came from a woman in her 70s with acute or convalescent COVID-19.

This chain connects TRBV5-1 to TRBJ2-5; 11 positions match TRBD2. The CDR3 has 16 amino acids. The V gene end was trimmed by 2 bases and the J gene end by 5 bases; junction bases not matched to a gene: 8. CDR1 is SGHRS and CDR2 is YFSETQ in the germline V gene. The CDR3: CASSLGTSGPGETQYF. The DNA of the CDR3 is TGCGCCAGCAGCTTAGGGACTAGCGGCCCCGGGGAGACCCAGTACTTC.

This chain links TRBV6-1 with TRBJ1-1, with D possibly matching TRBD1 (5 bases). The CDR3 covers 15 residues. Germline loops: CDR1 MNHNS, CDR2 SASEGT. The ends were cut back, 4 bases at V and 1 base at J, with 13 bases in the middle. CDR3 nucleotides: TGTGCCAGCAGTGTAGCGACAGATTGGAACACTGAAGCTTTCTTT. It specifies CASSVATDWNTEAFF.

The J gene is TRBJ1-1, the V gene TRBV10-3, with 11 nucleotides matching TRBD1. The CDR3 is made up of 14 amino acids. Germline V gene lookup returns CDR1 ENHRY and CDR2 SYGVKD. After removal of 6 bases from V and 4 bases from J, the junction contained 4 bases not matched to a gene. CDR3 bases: TGTGCCATCAGAGGACAGGGGGCGAGCACTGAAGCTTTCTTT. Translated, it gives CAIRGQGASTEAFF.

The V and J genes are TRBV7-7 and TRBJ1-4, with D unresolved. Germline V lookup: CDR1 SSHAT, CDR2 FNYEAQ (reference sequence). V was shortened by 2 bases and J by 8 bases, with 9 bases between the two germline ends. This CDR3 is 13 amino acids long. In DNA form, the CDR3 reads TGTGCCAGCAGCTTACGATCGGGAGAAAAACTGTTTTTT. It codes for CASSLRSGEKLFF.

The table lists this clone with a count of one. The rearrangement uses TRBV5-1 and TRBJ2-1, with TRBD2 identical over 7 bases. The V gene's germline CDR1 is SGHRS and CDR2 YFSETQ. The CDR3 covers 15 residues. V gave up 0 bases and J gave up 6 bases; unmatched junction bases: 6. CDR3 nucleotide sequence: TGCGCCAGCAGCTTGGAGGGGACTACAGTCAATGAGCAGTTCTTC. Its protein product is CASSLEGTTVNEQFF. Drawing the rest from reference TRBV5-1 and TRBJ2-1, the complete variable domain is KAGVTQTPRYLIKTRGQQVTLSCSPISGHRSVSWYQQTPGQGLQFLFEYFSETQRNKGNFPGRFSGRQFSNSRSEMNVSTLELGDSALYLCASSLEGTTVNEQFFGPGTRLTVL.

The CDR3 DNA sequence: TGCGCCAGCAGCCGGGGGACCGGGACAGGGACTGGGGCCAACGTCCTGACTTTC. Translated, it gives CASSRGTGTGTGANVLTF. This chain links TRBV5-1 with TRBJ2-6; 9 nucleotides line up with TRBD1. The germline CDR1 and CDR2 sequences are SGHRS and YFSETQ. After removal of 4 bases from V and 2 bases from J, the junction contained 10 bases not matched to a gene. This CDR3 has 18 amino acids.

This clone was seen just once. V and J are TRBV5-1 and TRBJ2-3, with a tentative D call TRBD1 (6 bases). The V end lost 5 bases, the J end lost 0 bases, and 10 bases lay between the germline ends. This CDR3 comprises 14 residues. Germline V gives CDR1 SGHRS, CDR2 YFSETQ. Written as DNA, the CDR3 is TGCGCCAGCAGACAGGGTCTTAGCACAGATACGCAGTATTTT. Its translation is CASRQGLSTDTQYF. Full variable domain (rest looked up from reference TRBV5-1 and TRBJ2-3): KAGVTQTPRYLIKTRGQQVTLSCSPISGHRSVSWYQQTPGQGLQFLFEYFSETQRNKGNFPGRFSGRQFSNSRSEMNVSTLELGDSALYLCASRQGLSTDTQYFGPGTRLTVL.

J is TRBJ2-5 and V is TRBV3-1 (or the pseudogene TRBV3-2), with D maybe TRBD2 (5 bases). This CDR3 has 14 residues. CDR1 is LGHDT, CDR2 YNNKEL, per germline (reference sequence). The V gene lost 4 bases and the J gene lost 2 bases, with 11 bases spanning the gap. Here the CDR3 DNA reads TGTGCCAGCAGCCTCGGACTTACACAAGAGACCCAGTACTTC. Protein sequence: CASSLGLTQETQYF.

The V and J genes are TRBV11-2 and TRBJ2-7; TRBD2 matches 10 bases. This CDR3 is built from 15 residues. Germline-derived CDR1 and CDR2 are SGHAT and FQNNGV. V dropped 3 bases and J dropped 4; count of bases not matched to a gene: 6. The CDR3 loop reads CASSFLAGGKYEQYF. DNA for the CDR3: TGTGCCAGCAGCTTCTTAGCGGGAGGCAAGTACGAGCAGTACTTC. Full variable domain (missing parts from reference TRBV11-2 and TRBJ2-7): EAGVAQSPRYKIIEKRQSVAFWCNPISGHATLYWYQQILGQGPKLLIQFQNNGVVDDSQLPKDRFSAERLKGVDSTLKIQPAKLEDSAVYLCASSFLAGGKYEQYFGPGTRLTVT.

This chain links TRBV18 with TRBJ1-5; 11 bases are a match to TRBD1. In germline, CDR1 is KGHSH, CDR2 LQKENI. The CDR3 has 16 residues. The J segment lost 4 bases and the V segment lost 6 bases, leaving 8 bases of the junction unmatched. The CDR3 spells CASSEDRGLGNQPQHF. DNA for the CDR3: TGTGCCAGCTCCGAGGACAGGGGGCTGGGTAATCAGCCCCAGCATTTT. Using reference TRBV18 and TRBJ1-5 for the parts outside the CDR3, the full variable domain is NAGVMQNPRHLVRRRGQEARLRCSPMKGHSHVYWYRQLPEEGLKFMVYLQKENIIDESGMPKERFSAEFPKEGPSILRIQQVVRGDSAAYFCASSEDRGLGNQPQHFGDGTRLSIL.

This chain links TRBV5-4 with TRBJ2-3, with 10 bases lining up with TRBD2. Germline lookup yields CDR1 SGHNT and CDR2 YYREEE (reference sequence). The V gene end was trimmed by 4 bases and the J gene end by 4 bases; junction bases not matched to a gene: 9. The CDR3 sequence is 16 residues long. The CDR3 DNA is TGTGCCAGCAGCCAGCCCAGCGGGAGGGCCTCAGATACGCAGTATTTT. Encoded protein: CASSQPSGRASDTQYF.

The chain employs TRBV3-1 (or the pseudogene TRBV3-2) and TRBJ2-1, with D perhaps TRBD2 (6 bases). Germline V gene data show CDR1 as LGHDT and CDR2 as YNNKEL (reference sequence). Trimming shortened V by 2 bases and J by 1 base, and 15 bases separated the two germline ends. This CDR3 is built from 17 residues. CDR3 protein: CASSQTSPIPSYNEQFF. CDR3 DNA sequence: TGTGCCAGCAGCCAAACTAGCCCGATACCTTCCTACAATGAGCAGTTCTTC.

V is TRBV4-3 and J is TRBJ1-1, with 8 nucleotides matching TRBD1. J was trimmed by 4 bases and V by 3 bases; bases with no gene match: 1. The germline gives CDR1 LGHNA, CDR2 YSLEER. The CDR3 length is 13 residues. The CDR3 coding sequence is TGCGCCAGCAGCCACGGACAGGGCACTGAAGCTTTCTTT. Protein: CASSHGQGTEAFF.

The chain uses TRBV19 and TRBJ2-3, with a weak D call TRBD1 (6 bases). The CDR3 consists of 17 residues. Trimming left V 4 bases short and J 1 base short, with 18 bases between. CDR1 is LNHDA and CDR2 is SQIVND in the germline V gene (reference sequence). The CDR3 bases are TGTGCCAGTAGTAAGAGCCGGGACACAAAGGGCACAGATACGCAGTATTTT. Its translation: CASSKSRDTKGTDTQYF.